This entry lists 26 T cell receptor beta chains sequenced from one sample in a study of CD8 T cells in ankylosing spondylitis. TCRdb reanalysed the 5' RACE reads using MiXCR and keeps one entry per CDR3 protein. The sample shows more than 650,000 distinct CDR3 sequences, over 9.5% of them seen only once. The study's findings and limits: Within ankylosing spondylitis blood, a TCR beta motif made up of several highly homologous variants appeared to be characteristic.

The antigens these receptors bind are not known. The specimen sequenced was blood, either unsorted or a sorted T cell fraction (not recorded which). Receptor source: a male donor with ankylosing spondylitis.

In its sample, this clonotype was seen a few times. J is TRBJ2-3 and V is TRBV4-3; 8 bases match TRBD1. CDR1 is LGHNA and CDR2 is YSLEER in the germline V gene. The V segment lost 4 bases and the J segment 6 bases; nucleotides outside the gene matches: 9. The CDR3 extends over 15 amino acids. CDR3 sequence reads: CASSLQTGAVDTQYF. In DNA, the CDR3 is TGCGCCAGCAGCCTACAGACAGGGGCTGTGGATACGCAGTATTTT.

This clonotype was counted ten times or more. V is TRBV7-2 and J is TRBJ1-1; no clear D. The V end was cut by 3 bases, the J end by 2 bases, with 4 bases between. Per the germline V gene, CDR1 is SGHTA and CDR2 is FQGNSA. The CDR3 is 12 residues long. CDR3: CASSLFNTEAFF. DNA of the CDR3: TGTGCCAGCAGCTTGTTTAACACTGAAGCTTTCTTT. The whole variable domain, filled in from reference TRBV7-2 and TRBJ1-1, reads GAGVSQSPSNKVTEKGKDVELRCDPISGHTALYWYRQSLGQGLEFLIYFQGNSAPDKSGLPSDRFSAERTGGSVSTLTIQRTQQEDSAVYLCASSLFNTEAFFGQGTRLTVV.

The chain employs TRBV4-2 and TRBJ1-4, with 8 positions matching TRBD1. CDR1 and CDR2 from the germline V gene are LGHNA and YNFKEQ. CDR3 length: 15 amino acids. Unmatched junction bases numbered 6, after V lost 1 base and J lost 8 bases. CDR3 nucleotides: TGTGCCAGCAGCCAAGTTGGACAGGGCGGAGAAAAACTGTTTTTT. This encodes CASSQVGQGGEKLFF.

The chain recombines TRBV4-3 with TRBJ1-3; D not certain. This CDR3 is built from 18 residues. CDR1 LGHNA and CDR2 YSLEER come from the germline V gene. V lost 1 base, J lost 2 bases, and 18 bases lay in between. Here the CDR3 DNA reads TGCGCCAGCAGCCAAGGACCTCACTCGGGCGGGACTGGAAACACCATATATTTT. Protein product: CASSQGPHSGGTGNTIYF.

The V and J genes are TRBV6-1 and TRBJ1-5; TRBD1 matches 9 bases. V was pared by 4 bases and J by 5 bases, with 3 bases of the junction left unmatched. The germline CDR1 and CDR2 sequences are MNHNS and SASEGT. The CDR3 is 14 residues long. CDR3 sequence: CASSGQGDDQPQHF. The DNA for the CDR3 is TGTGCCAGCAGTGGACAGGGGGATGATCAGCCCCAGCATTTT.

The CDR3 DNA follows: TGTGCCAGCAGTCCGCGCTACAGGGGAAGGAACTCTGGGGCCAACGTCCTGACTTTC. Translation gives CASSPRYRGRNSGANVLTF. This sequence joins TRBV27 and TRBJ2-6; TRBD1 matches 7 bases. There are 19 residues in the CDR3. Trimming removed 5 bases from V and 0 bases from J; junction bases left unmatched: 13. CDR1 and CDR2 (germline): MNHEY, SMNVEV (reference sequence).

The V call is TRBV7-6, the J call TRBJ1-1, with a possible D match to TRBD1 (5 bases). Trimming shortened V by 2 bases and J by 3 bases, and 13 bases separated the two germline ends. CDR1 is SGHVS, CDR2 FNYEAQ, per germline. This CDR3 spans 15 amino acids. In DNA form, the CDR3 reads TGTGCCAGCAGCTTACGGGGGTTCGACGACACTGAAGCTTTCTTT. Its protein product is CASSLRGFDDTEAFF. The complete variable domain, with remaining parts taken from reference TRBV7-6 and TRBJ1-1, reads GAGVSQSPRYKVTKRGQDVALRCDPISGHVSLYWYRQALGQGPEFLTYFNYEAQQDKSGLPNDRFSAERPEGSISTLTIQRTEQRDSAMYRCASSLRGFDDTEAFFGQGTRLTVV.

The chain couples TRBV2 to TRBJ1-1; D gene ambiguous. V was cut by 11 bases and J by 5 bases, with 18 bases left in between. Germline loops: CDR1 SNHLY, CDR2 FYNNEI. The CDR3 sequence is 13 residues long. CDR3 residues: CAVPSVLETEAFF. DNA for the CDR3: TGTGCCGTACCGTCGGTTTTGGAGACTGAAGCTTTCTTT.

The chain is built from TRBV6-5 and TRBJ2-5; the D gene is possibly TRBD1 (6 bases). The CDR3 is 15 amino acids. Trimming took off 2 bases at V and 3 bases at J, with 13 bases between the two ends. The V gene's germline CDR1 is MNHEY and CDR2 SVGAGI. CDR3 sequence reads: CASSYPRGGKETQYF. The CDR3 nucleotides read TGTGCCAGCAGTTACCCCCGAGGGGGAAAAGAGACCCAGTACTTC.

This chain uses TRBV30 with TRBJ2-7; 12 bases map to TRBD2. The V gene end was trimmed by 0 bases and the J gene end by 3 bases; junction bases not matched to a gene: 9. Per germline, CDR1 GTSNPN and CDR2 SVGIG (reference sequence). The CDR3 has 17 amino acids. This CDR3 is CAWSVPSGRAGLYEQYF. The CDR3 nucleotides are TGTGCCTGGAGTGTACCTAGCGGGAGGGCTGGCCTCTACGAGCAGTACTTC.

This chain connects TRBV7-3 to TRBJ2-1; 8 bases match TRBD2. Germline-derived CDR1 and CDR2 are SGHTA and FQGTGA. The CDR3 is made up of 18 amino acids. Trimming at V came to 3 bases and at J to 1 base, leaving 11 bases not matched to a gene. CDR3: CASSFRPSGGQSYNEQFF. Written as DNA, the CDR3 is TGTGCCAGCAGCTTTAGGCCAAGCGGGGGTCAATCCTACAATGAGCAGTTCTTC.

The chain links TRBV20-1 to TRBJ2-1; D gene ambiguous. V was cut by 4 bases and J by 3 bases, with 10 bases left in between. CDR1 is DFQATT and CDR2 is SNEGSKA in the germline V gene (reference sequence). This CDR3 region has 13 residues. CDR3 in amino acids: CSAIGRVYNEQFF. CDR3 bases: TGCAGTGCTATAGGAAGGGTCTACAATGAGCAGTTCTTC.

V is TRBV7-2 and J is TRBJ1-2; perhaps TRBD1 as D (6 bases). V lost 3 bases to trimming and J lost 3 bases, with 11 bases between them. The CDR3 extends over 14 amino acids. CDR1 SGHTA and CDR2 FQGNSA come from the germline V gene. CDR3 sequence (DNA): TGTGCCAGCAGCTTGGTCAAGGGGGACTATGGCTACACCTTC. It encodes CASSLVKGDYGYTF. Using reference TRBV7-2 and TRBJ1-2 for the parts outside the CDR3, the full variable domain is GAGVSQSPSNKVTEKGKDVELRCDPISGHTALYWYRQSLGQGLEFLIYFQGNSAPDKSGLPSDRFSAERTGGSVSTLTIQRTQQEDSAVYLCASSLVKGDYGYTFGSGTRLTVV.

Only a few counts were recorded for this clonotype. The CDR3 sequence is CASRDTGGALEQYF. CDR3 sequence (DNA): TGTGCCAGCAGGGACACAGGGGGCGCTCTCGAGCAGTACTTC. The chain links TRBV2 to TRBJ2-7, with TRBD1 identical over 9 bases. After removal of 6 bases from V and 6 bases from J, the junction contained 9 bases not matched to a gene. The germline V gene has CDR1 SNHLY and CDR2 FYNNEI. The length of the CDR3 is 14 residues. Combining the CDR3 with reference TRBV2 and TRBJ2-7 gives the whole variable domain EPEVTQTPSHQVTQMGQEVILRCVPISNHLYFYWYRQILGQKVEFLVSFYNNEISEKSEIFDDQFSVERPDGSNFTLKIRSTKLEDSAMYFCASRDTGGALEQYFGPGTRLTVT.

The rearrangement joins TRBV7-8 to TRBJ2-2; D possibly matches TRBD1 or TRBD2 (5 bases each). This CDR3 is 14 amino acids long. V lost 4 bases, J lost 7 bases, and 13 bases lay in between. Germline assignment: CDR1 SGHVS and CDR2 FQNEAQ. CDR3 amino acids: CASSSPRDGGELFF. In nucleotides, the CDR3 is TGTGCCAGCAGCTCCCCTCGGGACGGCGGGGAGCTGTTTTTT. The full variable domain, in which reference TRBV7-8 and TRBJ2-2 provide the parts outside the CDR3, is GAGVSQSPRYKVAKRGQDVALRCDPISGHVSLFWYQQALGQGPEFLTYFQNEAQLDKSGLPSDRFFAERPEGSVSTLKIQRTQQEDSAVYLCASSSPRDGGELFFGEGSRLTVL.

The chain is built from TRBV5-1 and TRBJ2-1; 9 nucleotides align to TRBD2. Unmatched junction bases numbered 7, after V lost 4 bases and J lost 5 bases. The germline gives CDR1 SGHRS, CDR2 YFSETQ. There are 15 residues in the CDR3. CDR3 nucleotides: TGCGCCAGCAGCATAATAGCGGGGGTGGACAATGAGCAGTTCTTC. Translated: CASSIIAGVDNEQFF.

This clonotype has just a few counts. The chain combines TRBV11-3 with TRBJ2-5; TRBD1 aligns across 10 bases. This CDR3 is 14 amino acids long. Germline CDR1 and CDR2: SGHNT and YENEEA. J lost 5 bases, V lost 5 bases, and 5 bases had no gene match. The CDR3 region has the DNA TGTGCCAGCAGCCGACAGGGGGCGAGGGAGACCCAGTACTTC. The encoded protein is CASSRQGARETQYF.

CDR3 residues: CAITEGVGTGDGYTF. The CDR3 nucleotides are TGTGCCATCACTGAAGGGGTCGGGACAGGGGATGGCTACACCTTC. This chain uses TRBV10-3 with TRBJ1-2; 10 bases line up with TRBD1. Germline V gene lookup returns CDR1 ENHRY and CDR2 SYGVKD. The V and J ends lost 7 bases and 6 bases, in that order; junction bases with no gene match: 11. This CDR3 is 15 amino acids long.

Notes on this clonotype: A much larger clone differs from this one at a single base, so this may be a read error. The chain joins TRBV29-1 to TRBJ1-1, with D possibly TRBD1 on 6 matching bases. CDR1 is SQVTM, CDR2 ANQGSEA, per germline. CDR3 length equals 13 residues. Trimming took 7 bases from V and 6 from J, leaving 18 bases between them. The CDR3 bases are TGCAGCGCCCTTAGGGGGGGAATCGCTGAAGCTTTCTTT. This codes for CSALRGGIAEAFF.

The sample holds many counts of this clonotype. The rearrangement uses TRBV29-1 and TRBJ2-7; D is undetermined. In germline, CDR1 is SQVTM, CDR2 ANQGSEA. Trimming shortened V by 7 bases and J by 3 bases, and 10 bases separated the two germline ends. CDR3 length: 11 amino acids. The CDR3, as DNA: TGCAGCGCCGTTCGTCTCTACGAGCAGTACTTC. It translates to CSAVRLYEQYF.

This clonotype was picked up many times. The CDR3 here is CSAFTGYSSYEQYF. The CDR3 coding sequence is TGCAGTGCTTTTACAGGGTACAGCTCCTACGAGCAGTACTTC. The J gene is TRBJ2-7, the V gene TRBV20-1; D possibly corresponds to TRBD1 (6 bases). Germline CDR1 and CDR2: DFQATT and SNEGSKA (reference sequence). The CDR3 has 14 residues. V was pared by 5 bases and J by 0 bases, with 14 bases between.

The chain carries TRBV20-1 and TRBJ2-3, with 8 bases identical to TRBD2. V lost 4 bases to trimming and J lost 3 bases; unmatched junction nucleotides: 12. Per germline, CDR1 DFQATT and CDR2 SNEGSKA (reference sequence). The CDR3 consists of 16 residues. The CDR3 bases are TGCAGTGCTACCCGTCAGCGGGAGTTGAATACAGATACGCAGTATTTT. This codes for CSATRQRELNTDTQYF.

This rearrangement joins TRBV25-1 to TRBJ1-1; the D is unclear. This CDR3 comprises 13 residues. CDR1 and CDR2 from the germline V gene are MGHDK and SYGVNS. V dropped 6 bases and J dropped 1 base, with 9 bases sitting between them. CDR3 region: CASSQLRNTEAFF. The DNA of the CDR3 is TGTGCCAGCAGCCAACTAAGGAACACTGAAGCTTTCTTT.

This clonotype was picked up a small number of times. V gene TRBV4-1 combines with J gene TRBJ1-3; D is ambiguous. The V end was cut by 5 bases, the J end by 4 bases, with 12 bases between. From germline, CDR1 is MGHRA and CDR2 YSYEKL. This CDR3 is 14 amino acids long. The CDR3 sequence: CASSSPTQGNTIYF. The CDR3 nucleotides are TGCGCCAGCAGCTCGCCGACCCAAGGAAACACCATATATTTT.

The V call is TRBV18, the J call TRBJ1-2; no firm D call. The ends were cut back, 6 bases at V and 1 base at J, with 9 bases in the middle. The CDR3 extends over 13 amino acids. From germline, CDR1 is KGHSH and CDR2 LQKENI. The CDR3 nucleotides are TGTGCCAGCTCCATAGAATTTAACTATGGCTACACCTTC. Translation: CASSIEFNYGYTF.

The rearrangement links TRBV27 to TRBJ1-2; D not certain. This CDR3 region has 18 residues. From germline, CDR1 is MNHEY and CDR2 SMNVEV (reference sequence). Between the trimmed V and J ends, which lost 0 bases and 4 bases, there was a span of 21 bases. The CDR3: CASSLSKTRPWTGYGYTF. CDR3 nucleotide sequence: TGTGCCAGCAGTTTATCAAAAACGAGGCCTTGGACCGGCTATGGCTACACCTTC.